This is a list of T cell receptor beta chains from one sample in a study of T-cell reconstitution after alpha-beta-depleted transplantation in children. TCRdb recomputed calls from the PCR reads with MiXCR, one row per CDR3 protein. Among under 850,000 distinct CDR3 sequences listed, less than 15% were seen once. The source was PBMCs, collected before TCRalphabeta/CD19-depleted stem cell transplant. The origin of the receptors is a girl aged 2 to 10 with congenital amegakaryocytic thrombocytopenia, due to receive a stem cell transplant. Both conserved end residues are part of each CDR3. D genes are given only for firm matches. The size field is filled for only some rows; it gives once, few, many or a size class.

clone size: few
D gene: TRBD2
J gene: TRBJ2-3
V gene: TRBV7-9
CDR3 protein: CASSGPKGLAGQDTQYF
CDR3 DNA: TGTGCCAGCAGCGGACCAAAGGGACTAGCGGGACAAGATACGCAGTATTTT

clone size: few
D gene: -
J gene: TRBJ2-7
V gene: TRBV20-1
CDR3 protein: CSARDTRDHPYEQYF
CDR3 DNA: TGCAGTGCTAGAGATACCCGGGATCACCCCTACGAGCAGTACTTC

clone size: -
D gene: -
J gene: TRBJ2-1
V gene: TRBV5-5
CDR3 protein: CASSAFGGLSNEQFF
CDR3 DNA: TGTGCCAGCAGCGCATTTGGGGGGCTGAGCAATGAGCAGTTCTTC

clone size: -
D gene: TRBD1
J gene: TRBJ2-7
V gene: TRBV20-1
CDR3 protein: CSASKPGTGTPYEQYF
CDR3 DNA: TGCAGTGCTAGCAAACCCGGGACAGGGACTCCCTACGAGCAGTACTTC

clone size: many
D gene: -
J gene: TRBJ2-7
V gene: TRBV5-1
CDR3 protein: CASSLERGAYEQYF
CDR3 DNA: TGCGCCAGCAGCTTGGAACGGGGAGCCTACGAGCAGTACTTC

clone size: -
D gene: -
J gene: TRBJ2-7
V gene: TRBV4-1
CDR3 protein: CASSPKGEAVSYEQYF
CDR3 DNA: TGCGCCAGCAGCCCCAAGGGGGAAGCGGTCTCCTACGAGCAGTACTTC

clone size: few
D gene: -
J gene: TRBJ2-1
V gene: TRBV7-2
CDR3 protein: CASSLMGSEGEQFF
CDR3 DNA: TGTGCCAGCAGCTTAATGGGGTCTGAGGGTGAGCAGTTCTTC

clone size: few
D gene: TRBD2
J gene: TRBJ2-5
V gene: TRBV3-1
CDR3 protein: CASSPSLAGGFETQYF
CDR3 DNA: TGTGCCAGCAGCCCGTCCCTAGCGGGAGGATTCGAGACCCAGTACTTC

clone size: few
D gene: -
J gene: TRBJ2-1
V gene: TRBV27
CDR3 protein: CASSPGTWLYNEQFF
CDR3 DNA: TGTGCCAGCAGCCCTGGGACTTGGCTGTACAATGAGCAGTTCTTC

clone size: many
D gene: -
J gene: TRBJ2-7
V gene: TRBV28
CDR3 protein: CASSSSTGTSYEQYF
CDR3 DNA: TGTGCCAGCAGTTCCTCTACAGGGACCTCCTACGAGCAGTACTTC